Listed here are 26 T cell receptor beta chains from one sample, sequenced in a study of cytomegalovirus exposure and HLA in healthy donors. PCR involved 60 Vbeta and 13 Jbeta primers. The assay was immunoSEQ multiplex PCR, and TCRdb's table has in-frame clones only and misses some. The repertoire has 50,000 or so clones, about 57% of them found once; the top ten carry approximately 12%. Material for sequencing was PBMCs. The receptors come from a human donor in good health.

The chain couples TRBV6-5 to TRBJ1-1; TRBD1 matches at 9 bases. The CDR3 runs 14 residues. J was trimmed by 3 bases and V by 6 bases; bases with no gene match: 5. CDR1 MNHEY and CDR2 SVGAGI come from the germline V gene. The CDR3 DNA sequence: TGTGCCAGCAGAGAAACAGGGGGCTACACTGAAGCTTTCTTT. Amino acids: CASRETGGYTEAFF.

The chain links TRBV7-3 to TRBJ1-1, with a possible D match to TRBD1 (6 bases). Germline lookup yields CDR1 SGHTA and CDR2 FQGTGA. The V and J ends lost 5 bases and 0 bases respectively, with 19 bases between them. CDR3 length: 17 amino acids. The CDR3 coding sequence is TGTGCCAGCAGCCTGACACCTGGGGACACCTTGAACACTGAAGCTTTCTTT. Translating gives CASSLTPGDTLNTEAFF.

The chain uses TRBV19 and TRBJ1-2; the D gene is possibly TRBD1 (6 bases). Germline-derived CDR1 and CDR2 are LNHDA and SQIVND (reference sequence). The CDR3 length is 15 residues. The ends were cut back, 2 bases at V and 0 bases at J, with 10 bases in the middle. The CDR3 protein is CASSITGTANYGYTF. Written as DNA, the CDR3 is TGTGCCAGTAGTATAACAGGGACCGCTAACTATGGCTACACCTTC.

The chain is built from TRBV13 and TRBJ2-5; 12 bases line up with TRBD2. The end of the DNA is better explained by TRBJ2-7, so the J call may be wrong. The CDR3 contains 15 residues. The germline gives CDR1 PRHDT, CDR2 FYEKMQ (reference sequence). The CDR3 region has the DNA TGTGCCAGCAGCTCTCTAGCGGGGGGGCCCCACGAGCAGTACTTC. The encoded protein is CASSSLAGGPHEQYF.

The chain combines TRBV15 with TRBJ2-5, with 7 bases lining up with TRBD2. Germline lookup yields CDR1 LNHNV and CDR2 YYDKDF (reference sequence). The ends lost 1 base at V and 1 base at J; junction bases unmatched: 3. This CDR3 has 15 amino acids. The CDR3 nucleotides are TGTGCCACCAGCAGAGGGGGCGGGGGCCAAGAGACCCAGTACTTC. It yields the protein CATSRGGGGQETQYF.

The chain employs TRBV5-1 and TRBJ2-1, with 8 positions matching TRBD2. CDR1 is SGHRS and CDR2 is YFSETQ in the germline V gene. The V segment lost 4 bases and the J segment 7 bases; nucleotides outside the gene matches: 10. CDR3 size: 15 residues. The DNA for the CDR3 is TGCGCCAGCAGCCAAATTAGCGGGGCGGGGAATGAGCAGTTCTTC. Translated, it gives CASSQISGAGNEQFF.

In this sample, this clone turned up a few times. The gene calls are TRBV4-3 and TRBJ1-5; the match to TRBD1 covers 7 bases. This CDR3 spans 15 amino acids. The V and J ends lost 3 bases and 0 bases, in that order; junction bases with no gene match: 2. CDR1 LGHNA and CDR2 YSLEER come from the germline V gene. The CDR3 sequence is CASSQGQNSNQPQHF. The CDR3 nucleotides read TGCGCCAGCAGCCAGGGACAGAATAGCAATCAGCCCCAGCATTTT.

The genes are TRBV5-1 and TRBJ2-1; perhaps TRBD1 as D (5 bases). From germline, CDR1 is SGHRS and CDR2 YFSETQ. Between the trimmed V and J ends, which lost 2 bases and 1 base, there was a span of 7 bases. The CDR3 totals 14 residues. The DNA for the CDR3 is TGCGCCAGCAGCTTTGACAGTTCCTACAATGAGCAGTTCTTC. It encodes CASSFDSSYNEQFF. The variable domain in full, with the rest retrieved from reference TRBV5-1 and TRBJ2-1, is KAGVTQTPRYLIKTRGQQVTLSCSPISGHRSVSWYQQTPGQGLQFLFEYFSETQRNKGNFPGRFSGRQFSNSRSEMNVSTLELGDSALYLCASSFDSSYNEQFFGPGTRLTVL.

The chain has TRBV14 and TRBJ2-3; 11 bases are shared with TRBD1. With 4 bases clipped from V and 3 bases from J, the junction kept 6 bases outside the gene matches. The CDR3 sequence is 16 residues long. Germline CDR1 is SGHDN and CDR2 is FVKESK. The CDR3 sequence: CASSRRTGGTTDTQYF. CDR3 coding DNA: TGTGCCAGCAGCCGCCGGACAGGGGGCACGACAGATACGCAGTATTTT.

This chain connects TRBV15 to TRBJ2-7, with D tentatively TRBD2 (6 bases). CDR3 length: 17 residues. Between the trimmed V and J ends, which lost 1 base and 5 bases, there was a span of 21 bases. Germline CDR1 and CDR2: LNHNV and YYDKDF (reference sequence). CDR3 in DNA: TGTGCCACCAGCAGAGCAACGGGATTGGCGGGAAGGGACGAGCAGTACTTC. This translates into CATSRATGLAGRDEQYF.

This chain's CDR3 is CASKGTTTGVTEAFF. The CDR3, as DNA: TGTGCCAGCAAGGGGACAACAACAGGGGTCACTGAAGCTTTCTTT. The chain has TRBV6-5 and TRBJ1-1, with 7 positions matching TRBD1. Germline CDR1 MNHEY, CDR2 SVGAGI. CDR3 length: 15 residues. Germline trimming cut 7 bases from V and 4 bases from J; bases unmatched to any gene: 12.

The chain is built from TRBV4-2 and TRBJ2-3; perhaps TRBD2 as D (6 bases). Germline V lookup: CDR1 LGHNA, CDR2 YNFKEQ. This CDR3 comprises 15 residues. Trimming took off 1 base at V and 1 base at J, with 9 bases between the two ends. CDR3 nucleotides: TGTGCCAGCAGCCAAGGTGCGGGGCGCACAGATACGCAGTATTTT. Protein sequence: CASSQGAGRTDTQYF.

This chain uses TRBV6-5 with TRBJ1-3; D is perhaps TRBD1 (5 bases). The CDR3 runs 16 residues. From germline, CDR1 is MNHEY and CDR2 SVGAGI. Trimming took 0 bases from V and 4 from J, leaving 13 bases between them. The CDR3 spells CASSYSRRAVGNTIYF. DNA of the CDR3: TGTGCCAGCAGTTACTCGCGCAGGGCGGTAGGAAACACCATATATTTT.

The J gene is TRBJ2-7, the V gene TRBV27, with a possible D match to TRBD2 (6 bases). Trimming shortened V by 0 bases and J by 6 bases, and 12 bases separated the two germline ends. Germline V CDR1 and CDR2: MNHEY, SMNVEV (reference sequence). The CDR3 is made up of 14 amino acids. The CDR3 DNA is TGTGCCAGCAGTTTATCGGCGGGGCAGCTCGAGCAGTACTTC. This translates into CASSLSAGQLEQYF.

This clone was detected many times. J is TRBJ2-2 and V is TRBV5-6; a possible D gene is TRBD2 (6 bases). There are 16 residues in the CDR3. Germline V gene lookup returns CDR1 SGHDT and CDR2 YYEEEE. The V gene lost 2 bases and the J gene lost 6 bases, with 17 bases spanning the gap. CDR3 in amino acids: CASSFLGTGVSGELFF. In DNA, the CDR3 is TGTGCCAGCAGCTTCTTGGGAACGGGGGTATCCGGGGAGCTGTTTTTT.

This clone was detected a few times. The J gene is TRBJ1-2, the V gene TRBV9; 10 bases match TRBD1. Germline V gene data show CDR1 as SGDLS and CDR2 as YYNGEE. The ends lost 4 bases at V and 5 bases at J; junction bases unmatched: 11. This CDR3 is 16 amino acids long. The CDR3 loop reads CASSPLPPGQGYGYTF. The CDR3 nucleotides read TGTGCCAGCAGCCCACTCCCTCCGGGACAGGGGTATGGCTACACCTTC.

The rearrangement uses TRBV7-2 and TRBJ2-3; TRBD2 agrees at 13 bases. V lost 5 bases to trimming and J lost 3 bases; unmatched junction nucleotides: 8. Germline V gene sequence: CDR1 SGHTA, CDR2 FQGNSA. This CDR3 has 17 residues. As DNA, the CDR3 is TGTGCCAGCAGCGGCGGGACTAGCGGGATTTGGACAGATACGCAGTATTTT. Encoded protein: CASSGGTSGIWTDTQYF.

In this sample, this clone turned up once. Because the CDR3 is missing its conserved closing phenylalanine or tryptophan, this is likely a read error. The CDR3 bases are TGTGCCAGCAGCAGCACGCGGACTGGAAACACCATATATCTT. Protein: CASSSTRTGNTIYL. The J gene is TRBJ1-3, the V gene TRBV5-6; D is unresolved. With 4 bases removed from V and 2 bases from J, the gap between germline ends came to 10 bases. Per germline, CDR1 SGHDT and CDR2 YYEEEE. This CDR3 is 14 amino acids long.

The chain combines TRBV5-6 with TRBJ1-5, with a weak D call TRBD1 (5 bases). Germline V lookup: CDR1 SGHDT, CDR2 YYEEEE. The length of the CDR3 is 17 residues. V was shortened by 3 bases and J by 0 bases, with 16 bases between the two germline ends. The CDR3 DNA reads TGTGCCAGCAGCTCAACAGGTTTCCCCTATAGCAATCAGCCCCAGCATTTT. This encodes CASSSTGFPYSNQPQHF.

V gene TRBV9 combines with J gene TRBJ2-1; 11 positions match TRBD1. Trimming at V came to 3 bases and at J to 7 bases, leaving 6 bases not matched to a gene. The germline gives CDR1 SGDLS, CDR2 YYNGEE. The CDR3 runs to 15 residues. The CDR3 region is CASSERTGGSNEQFF. Here the CDR3 DNA reads TGTGCCAGCAGCGAGCGGACAGGGGGCTCGAATGAGCAGTTCTTC.

The chain joins TRBV18 to TRBJ1-2, with D perhaps matching TRBD1 (6 bases). The CDR3 loop spans 15 amino acids. Germline lookup yields CDR1 KGHSH and CDR2 LQKENI. V dropped 4 bases and J dropped 4 bases, with 16 bases sitting between them. The CDR3 sequence is CASSLSEDSRYGYTF. In nucleotides, the CDR3 is TGTGCCAGCTCACTGTCAGAGGACAGTCGCTATGGCTACACCTTC.

The genes are TRBV12-5 and TRBJ1-5; maybe TRBD1 (5 bases). Deletions cut 3 bases from V and 0 bases from J, with 15 bases between. CDR3 length equals 17 residues. The germline CDR1 and CDR2 sequences are LGHNT and FRNRAP. CDR3 sequence (DNA): TGTGCTAGTGGTTTTACCTTCGGGGGGGATAGCAATCAGCCCCAGCATTTT. Translating it yields CASGFTFGGDSNQPQHF.

CDR3 DNA sequence: TGTGCCTGGAGTGTATGGGGAACTCTAGGGGCACTCCACTTT. Translation gives CAWSVWGTLGALHF. The J gene is TRBJ1-6, the V gene TRBV30; maybe TRBD1 (5 bases). Trimming removed 0 bases from V and 16 bases from J, with 19 bases in between. The CDR3 loop spans 14 amino acids. From germline, CDR1 is GTSNPN and CDR2 SVGIG (reference sequence).

This clone has more than one count but fewer than ten. The chain combines TRBV7-6 with TRBJ2-5, with D unclear. The CDR3 runs 15 residues. V lost 1 base and J lost 5, with 14 bases in between. Per germline, CDR1 SGHVS and CDR2 FNYEAQ. CDR3 residues: CASSLVSLASETQYF. CDR3 in DNA: TGTGCCAGCAGCTTAGTGTCTCTGGCCTCGGAGACCCAGTACTTC.

This clone has more than one count but fewer than ten. V is TRBV7-3 and J is TRBJ1-1; no reliable D call. CDR3 length: 14 residues. V was cut by 5 bases and J by 1 base, with 11 bases left in between. In germline, CDR1 is SGHTA, CDR2 FQGTGA. The CDR3 reads CASSPGHQNTEAFF. DNA for the CDR3: TGTGCCAGCAGCCCCGGTCACCAGAACACTGAAGCTTTCTTT.

Only a few counts were recorded for this clone. V and J are TRBV4-1 and TRBJ1-1, with D tentatively TRBD1 (6 bases). From germline, CDR1 is MGHRA and CDR2 YSYEKL. The CDR3 has 14 residues. V shed 4 bases and J shed 3 bases, with 12 bases lying between them. CDR3 protein: CASSPPTGYTEAFF. CDR3 bases: TGCGCCAGCAGCCCTCCTACAGGGTACACTGAAGCTTTCTTT.